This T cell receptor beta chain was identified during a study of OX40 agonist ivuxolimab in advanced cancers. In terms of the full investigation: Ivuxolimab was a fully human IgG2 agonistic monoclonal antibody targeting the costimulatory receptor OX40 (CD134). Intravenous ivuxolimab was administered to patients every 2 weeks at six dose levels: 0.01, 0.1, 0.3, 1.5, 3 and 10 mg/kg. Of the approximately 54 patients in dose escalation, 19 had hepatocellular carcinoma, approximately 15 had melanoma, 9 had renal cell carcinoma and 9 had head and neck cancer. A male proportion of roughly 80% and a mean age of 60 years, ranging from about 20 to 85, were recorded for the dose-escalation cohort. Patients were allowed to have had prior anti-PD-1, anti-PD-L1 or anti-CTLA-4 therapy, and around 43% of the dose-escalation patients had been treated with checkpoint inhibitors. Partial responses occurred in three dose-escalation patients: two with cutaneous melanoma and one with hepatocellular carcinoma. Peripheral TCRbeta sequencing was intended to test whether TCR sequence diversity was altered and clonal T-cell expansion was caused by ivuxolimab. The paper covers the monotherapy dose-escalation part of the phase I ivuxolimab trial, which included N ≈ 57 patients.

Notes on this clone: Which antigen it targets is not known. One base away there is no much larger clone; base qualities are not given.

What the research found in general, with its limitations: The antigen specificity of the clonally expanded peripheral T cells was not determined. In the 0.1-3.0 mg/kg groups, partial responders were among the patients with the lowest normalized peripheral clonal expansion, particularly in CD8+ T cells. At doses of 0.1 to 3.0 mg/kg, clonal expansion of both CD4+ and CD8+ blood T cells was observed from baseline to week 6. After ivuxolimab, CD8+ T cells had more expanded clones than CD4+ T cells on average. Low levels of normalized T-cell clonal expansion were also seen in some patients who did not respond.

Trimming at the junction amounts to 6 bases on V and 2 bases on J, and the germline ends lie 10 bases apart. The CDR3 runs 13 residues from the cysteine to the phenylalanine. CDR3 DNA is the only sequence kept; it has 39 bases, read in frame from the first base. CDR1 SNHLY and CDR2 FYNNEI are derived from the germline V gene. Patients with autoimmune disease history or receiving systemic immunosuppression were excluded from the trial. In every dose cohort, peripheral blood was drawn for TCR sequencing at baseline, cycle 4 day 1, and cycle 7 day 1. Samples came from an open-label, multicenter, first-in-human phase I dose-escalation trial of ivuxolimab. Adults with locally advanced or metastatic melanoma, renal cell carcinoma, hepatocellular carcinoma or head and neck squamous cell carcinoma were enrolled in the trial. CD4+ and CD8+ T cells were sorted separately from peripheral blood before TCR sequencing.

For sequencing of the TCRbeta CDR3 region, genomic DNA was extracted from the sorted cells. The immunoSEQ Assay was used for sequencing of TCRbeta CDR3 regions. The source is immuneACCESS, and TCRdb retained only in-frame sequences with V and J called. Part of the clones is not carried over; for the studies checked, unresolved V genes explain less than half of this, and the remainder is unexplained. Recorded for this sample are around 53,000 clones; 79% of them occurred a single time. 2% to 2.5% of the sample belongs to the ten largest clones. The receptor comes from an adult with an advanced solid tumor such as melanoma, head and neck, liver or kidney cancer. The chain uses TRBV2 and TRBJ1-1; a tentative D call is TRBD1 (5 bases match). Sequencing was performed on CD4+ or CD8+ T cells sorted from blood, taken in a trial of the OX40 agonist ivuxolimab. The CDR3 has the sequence CASSDDRNTEAFF. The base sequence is TGTGCCAGCAGCGACGACAGAAACACTGAAGCTTTCTTT.